The present T cell receptor (beta chain) was sequenced within a study of technical replicates of blood from several donors. Here immunoSEQ multiplex PCR was the method, and the copy in TCRdb shows in-frame clones only, minus some. The sample records around 15,000 clones, roughly 84% being singletons. CDR3 length equals 12 residues. Trimming shortened V by 8 bases and J by 5 bases, and 13 bases separated the two germline ends. Germline loops: CDR1 SQVTM, CDR2 ANQGSEA. The origin of this receptor is a human donor in good health. This sequence joins TRBV29-1 and TRBJ2-1; D is perhaps TRBD2 (6 bases). The specimen was PBMCs. The DNA of the CDR3 is TGCAGCTTGGATACGGGGGACAATGAGCAGTTCTTC. Amino acids: CSLDTGDNEQFF.